These 23 T cell receptor beta chains originate from one sample sequenced in a study of regulatory T cells in long-lasting Graves disease. Time point described: persistent/refractory GD, antithyroid drugs over 5 years with positive TRAb. The TCR library was made from RNA that had been extracted from PBMCs in TRIzol. Building of the TCR beta libraries involved iRepertoire HTBI primers and Arm-PCR of CDR3 regions. TCRdb re-called the multiplex PCR reads with MiXCR, one entry per CDR3 protein. The data show roughly 500,000 distinct CDR3 sequences, about 20% seen once. This specimen consisted of peripheral blood mononuclear cells (PBMCs), obtained when the disease was refractory, from a patient treated with antithyroid drugs. The receptors stem from a female donor with Graves disease.

The chain joins TRBV6-5 to TRBJ1-4; 11 bases fit TRBD1. Per germline, CDR1 MNHEY and CDR2 SVGAGI. This CDR3 has 15 residues. Trimming took 2 bases from V and 11 from J; bases not matched to a gene: 7. The CDR3 bases are TGTGCCAGCAGTTACCGCGGGACAGGGGGAAGGAAACTGTTTTTT. Its translation is CASSYRGTGGRKLFF.

This clonotype was seen only a few times. The chain links TRBV20-1 to TRBJ2-2; D not resolved. With 2 bases removed from V and 3 bases from J, the gap between germline ends came to 16 bases. CDR1 is DFQATT, CDR2 SNEGSKA, per germline (reference sequence). The CDR3 consists of 16 residues. The CDR3, as DNA: TGCAGTGCTAGACAGGAATGGCGTTGGGACACCGGGGAGCTGTTTTTT. Translating gives CSARQEWRWDTGELFF.

At least ten counts were recorded for this clonotype. The rearrangement links TRBV2 to TRBJ1-1, with D possibly matching TRBD1 (5 bases). V shed 7 bases and J shed 0 bases, with 12 bases lying between them. The germline CDR1 and CDR2 sequences are SNHLY and FYNNEI. The CDR3 runs to 14 residues. The CDR3: CASTGFAVNTEAFF. CDR3 DNA sequence: TGTGCCAGCACAGGGTTCGCAGTGAACACTGAAGCTTTCTTT. The variable domain in full, with the rest retrieved from reference TRBV2 and TRBJ1-1, is EPEVTQTPSHQVTQMGQEVILRCVPISNHLYFYWYRQILGQKVEFLVSFYNNEISEKSEIFDDQFSVERPDGSNFTLKIRSTKLEDSAMYFCASTGFAVNTEAFFGQGTRLTVV.

Ten or more counts support this clonotype. The J gene is TRBJ1-1, the V gene TRBV6-1, with 7 bases matching TRBD1. V lost 8 bases and J lost 5; bases outside the gene matches: 11. This CDR3 has 14 amino acids. The V gene's germline CDR1 is MNHNS and CDR2 SASEGT. The CDR3 here is CASLPYRGDTEAFF. Here the CDR3 DNA reads TGTGCCAGCCTCCCATACAGGGGAGATACTGAAGCTTTCTTT.

The rearrangement joins TRBV7-9 to TRBJ2-7, with no clear D. The CDR3 has 11 residues. Trimming shortened V by 10 bases and J by 2 bases, and 9 bases separated the two germline ends. The germline CDR1 and CDR2 sequences are SEHNR and FQNEAQ (reference sequence). The CDR3 protein is CATGAPYEQYF. The CDR3 bases are TGTGCCACCGGAGCTCCCTACGAGCAGTACTTC.

This clonotype was detected only a few times. The chain uses TRBV7-2 and TRBJ2-3; D call uncertain. Germline lookup yields CDR1 SGHTA and CDR2 FQGNSA. Trimming cost V 6 bases and J 0 bases, with 10 bases left between them. The CDR3 length is 14 residues. The CDR3 region is CASSASMSTDTQYF. As DNA, the CDR3 is TGTGCCAGCAGTGCGTCGATGAGCACAGATACGCAGTATTTT.

In this sample, this clonotype turned up many times. V usage is TRBV7-2 and J usage is TRBJ1-1, with a possible D match to TRBD1 (6 bases). This CDR3 spans 15 amino acids. Trimming left V 5 bases short and J 3 bases short, with 16 bases between. Looked up from germline, CDR1 is SGHTA and CDR2 is FQGNSA. CDR3 sequence reads: CASSARTGADTEAFF. The CDR3 region has the DNA TGTGCCAGCAGCGCCAGGACGGGGGCGGACACTGAAGCTTTCTTT.

The J gene is TRBJ2-3, the V gene TRBV7-8; the D call may be TRBD1 or TRBD2 (5 bases each). Trimming took 3 bases from V and 3 from J, leaving 10 bases between them. CDR3 length: 14 residues. The V gene's germline CDR1 is SGHVS and CDR2 FQNEAQ. The CDR3 here is CASSFGGMTDTQYF. The DNA for the CDR3 is TGTGCCAGCAGCTTTGGGGGTATGACAGATACGCAGTATTTT.

In its sample, this clonotype was seen many times. This sequence joins TRBV10-3 and TRBJ1-5; D perhaps matches TRBD1 (6 bases). The V gene lost 4 bases and the J gene lost 7 bases, with 11 bases spanning the gap. The CDR3 runs 13 residues. Germline V lookup: CDR1 ENHRY, CDR2 SYGVKD. CDR3 DNA: TGTGCCATCAGTGCATCAGGGGTCCAGCCCCAGCATTTT. It specifies CAISASGVQPQHF.

This clonotype was seen repeatedly, ten times or more. The chain employs TRBV12-3 or TRBV12-4 and TRBJ1-6; 7 bases map to TRBD1. CDR3 size: 14 residues. J lost 7 bases, V lost 5 bases, and 5 bases had no gene match. This chain's CDR3 is CASSTTGTNSPLHF. CDR3 bases: TGTGCCAGCAGTACGACAGGGACAAATTCACCCCTCCACTTT.

This clonotype was detected ten times or more. The rearrangement links TRBV11-2 to TRBJ2-7; D is possibly TRBD1 (6 bases). Trimming stripped 4 bases from V and 2 bases from J, with 18 bases between. The CDR3 is 16 residues long. Germline CDR1 is SGHAT and CDR2 is FQNNGV. Here the CDR3 reads CASSSIYSPGAYEQYF. The CDR3 DNA reads TGTGCCAGCAGCTCAATCTACTCCCCAGGGGCCTACGAGCAGTACTTC.

The sample holds a few counts of this clonotype. The V gene is TRBV30, the J gene TRBJ2-1; 7 bases map to TRBD2. The CDR3 has 15 residues. The germline CDR1 and CDR2 sequences are GTSNPN and SVGIG (reference sequence). V lost 0 bases, J lost 4 bases, and 6 bases stayed unmatched. The CDR3 sequence: CAWSVFGRGYNEQFF. The DNA of the CDR3 is TGTGCCTGGAGTGTTTTCGGGCGGGGGTACAATGAGCAGTTCTTC.

This clonotype was counted ten times or more. The CDR3 sequence is CASSYSGSGGAKYGYTF. The CDR3 DNA sequence: TGTGCCAGCAGTTACTCGGGGTCTGGAGGCGCGAAGTATGGCTACACCTTC. This chain connects TRBV6-2 or TRBV6-3 to TRBJ1-2; no firm D call. In germline, CDR1 is MNHEY, CDR2 SVGEGT. The CDR3 is 17 residues long. V lost 0 bases and J lost 5, with 19 bases in between.

The rearrangement links TRBV9 to TRBJ1-1; D perhaps matches TRBD1 (6 bases). The germline V gene encodes CDR1 SGDLS and CDR2 YYNGEE. This CDR3 region has 14 residues. The V gene lost 2 bases and the J gene lost 7 bases, with 15 bases spanning the gap. CDR3 in amino acids: CASSVTGGTDEAFF. The DNA for the CDR3 is TGTGCCAGCAGCGTGACAGGAGGAACGGATGAAGCTTTCTTT. The complete variable domain, with remaining parts taken from reference TRBV9 and TRBJ1-1, reads DSGVTQTPKHLITATGQRVTLRCSPRSGDLSVYWYQQSLDQGLQFLIQYYNGEERAKGNILERFSAQQFPDLHSELNLSSLELGDSALYFCASSVTGGTDEAFFGQGTRLTVV.

In the case of this clonotype: A much more abundant neighbour one base away suggests this may be a read error. V usage is TRBV10-3 and J usage is TRBJ2-7; TRBD1 matches 7 bases. V shed 0 bases, J shed 5 bases, and the junction held 13 bases outside the gene matches. Germline CDR1 is ENHRY and CDR2 is SYGVKD. There are 17 residues in the CDR3. The CDR3 loop reads CAISESLFRDSIHEQYF. The CDR3 region has the DNA TGTGCCATCAGTGAGTCACTATTTCGGGACAGTATCCACGAGCAGTACTTC.

This chain links TRBV18 with TRBJ1-2; tentative D call: TRBD1 (6 bases). Per germline, CDR1 KGHSH and CDR2 LQKENI. The CDR3 loop spans 15 amino acids. V shed 3 bases and J shed 3 bases, with 14 bases lying between them. Here the CDR3 DNA reads TGTGCCAGCTCACCGGCACAGGGAGGCGACTATGGCTACACCTTC. Translated, it gives CASSPAQGGDYGYTF.

The CDR3 reads CASRGPTGSYEQYF. CDR3 bases: TGTGCCAGCAGAGGTCCGACAGGCTCCTACGAGCAGTACTTC. The chain combines TRBV2 with TRBJ2-7; a possible D gene is TRBD1 (6 bases). The CDR3 is 14 residues long. V lost 6 bases and J 0 bases, leaving 12 bases between the germline ends. Germline CDR1 reads SNHLY; CDR2 reads FYNNEI.

This clonotype was recorded many times. The chain is built from TRBV7-2 and TRBJ1-1; 7 bases line up with TRBD1. This CDR3 region has 16 residues. The germline gives CDR1 SGHTA, CDR2 FQGNSA. Unmatched junction bases numbered 14, after V lost 6 bases and J lost 4 bases. CDR3 region: CASRSMPGQASTEAFF. CDR3 bases: TGTGCCAGCAGATCAATGCCCGGACAGGCGAGCACTGAAGCTTTCTTT.

This clonotype showed up many times. The genes are TRBV6-1 and TRBJ1-4; tentatively, D is TRBD1 (5 bases). CDR1 and CDR2 (germline): MNHNS, SASEGT. The CDR3 totals 15 residues. Trimming took 7 bases from V and 6 from J, leaving 18 bases between them. CDR3 sequence: CASKEGAGSYEKLFF. DNA for the CDR3: TGTGCCAGCAAAGAAGGGGCAGGGAGTTATGAAAAACTGTTTTTT.

This clonotype was observed many times. The chain uses TRBV28 and TRBJ1-5, with D maybe TRBD1 (5 bases). The CDR3 covers 16 residues. The V gene's germline CDR1 is MDHEN and CDR2 SYDVKM. V was shortened by 2 bases and J by 2 bases, with 13 bases between the two germline ends. The CDR3 protein is CASSLRTPSGNQPQHF. DNA for the CDR3: TGTGCCAGCAGTTTAAGGACACCCTCCGGCAATCAGCCCCAGCATTTT.

This clonotype was counted a few times. The rearrangement joins TRBV7-3 to TRBJ1-2, with 7 bases aligning to TRBD1. The CDR3 has 14 amino acids. Germline V gives CDR1 SGHTA, CDR2 FQGTGA. The ends lost 5 bases at V and 7 bases at J; junction bases unmatched: 10. In DNA, the CDR3 is TGTGCCAGCAGCCGAAACAGGGGAGAGGGTGGCTACACCTTC. Translation gives CASSRNRGEGGYTF.

The rearrangement uses TRBV28 and TRBJ2-3; D is uncertain. Germline V gene lookup returns CDR1 MDHEN and CDR2 SYDVKM. With 5 bases removed from V and 1 base from J, the gap between germline ends came to 7 bases. The CDR3 has 13 residues. CDR3 amino acids: CASSGGGTDTQYF. CDR3 bases: TGTGCCAGCAGTGGTGGGGGCACAGATACGCAGTATTTT. Drawing the rest from reference TRBV28 and TRBJ2-3, the complete variable domain is DVKVTQSSRYLVKRTGEKVFLECVQDMDHENMFWYRQDPGLGLRLIYFSYDVKMKEKGDIPEGYSVSREKKERFSLILESASTNQTSMYLCASSGGGTDTQYFGPGTRLTVL.

In its sample, this clonotype was seen many times. V usage is TRBV5-1 and J usage is TRBJ1-6, with TRBD1 matching 12 bases. Looked up from germline, CDR1 is SGHRS and CDR2 is YFSETQ. The CDR3 sequence is 16 residues long. V was pared by 4 bases and J by 5 bases, with 4 bases of the junction left unmatched. CDR3 nucleotide sequence: TGCGCCAGCAGCCAGGGACAGGGGGCAGATAATTCACCCCTCCACTTT. This encodes CASSQGQGADNSPLHF.